The source of this TCR beta chain is a study of PD-1 blockade in classical Hodgkin lymphoma. Study-level information: Intravenous infusions of nivolumab 3 mg/kg reached patients every 2 weeks.

About this clone itself: Its cognate antigen is unknown.

Produced via immunoSEQ multiplex PCR; TCRdb's table is partial and in-frame only. The repertoire has roughly 50,000 clones, over 70% of them found once; the top ten carry less than 20%. Study findings and constraints: The causes of the repertoire differences, possibly disease activity or prior therapy, remain undefined. With CD4+ cells, TCR diversity rose significantly by C4D1, but not with CD8+ cells.

All patients relapsed after autologous stem cell transplantation, and brentuximab vedotin exposure varied. The germline V gene has CDR1 DFQATT and CDR2 SNEGSKA (reference sequence). Trimming pared 5 bases from V and 4 bases from J, leaving 8 bases between. The CDR3 length is 11 residues. The rearrangement uses TRBV20-1 and TRBJ1-1; D is unclear. This TCR was sampled from a human donor with classical Hodgkin lymphoma. The starting material was peripheral blood mononuclear cells (PBMCs), obtained at baseline. The DNA for the CDR3 is TGCAGTGCTCCTTGGGGCACTGAAGCTTTCTTT. Its translation is CSAPWGTEAFF.